The entry that follows covers one T cell receptor beta chain sequence. The target antigen is unknown. These data belong to a study of cytomegalovirus exposure and HLA in healthy donors. Study conclusions and caveats: Later on, a genetic analysis was performed. It linked a missense variant in DCLRE1C with V- and J-gene trimming of TCR beta. What a later analysis reportedly showed was that an Asian-associated ancestry cluster had fewer N-insertions than the approximately 700-donor mean. Apparent HLA restriction characterized most CMV-associated TCR beta chains in a later analysis. A later examination showed that TCR association rates differed by HLA locus, with DRB1 most and HLA-C fewest.

The PCR ran on 60 Vbeta and 13 Jbeta primers. The table came from immunoSEQ multiplex PCR; TCRdb's copy has only in-frame clones and leaves some out. The data hold 120,000 to 150,000 clones, with roughly 90% observed a single time. The germline V gene has CDR1 SGDLS and CDR2 YYNGEE. The CDR3 runs 16 residues. V was shortened by 2 bases and J by 0 bases, with 11 bases between the two germline ends. The sequenced material came from PBMCs. The rearrangement joins TRBV9 to TRBJ2-2; D is ambiguous. The source is a middle-aged woman in good health and CMV-seronegative. CDR3 in amino acids: CASSVSSPTNTGELFF. In DNA form, the CDR3 reads TGTGCCAGCAGCGTGAGTAGCCCAACGAACACCGGGGAGCTGTTTTTT.